These 20 T cell receptor beta chains were sequenced from one sample in a study of tumor and adjacent non-tumor tissue in lung cancer. The template was RNA from unsorted bulk tissue. Distant lung tissue was collected more than 3 cm away from the tumor edge. TCRbeta libraries were built with three rounds of nested PCR, modified from ARM-PCR. TCRdb reprocessed the multiplex PCR reads with MiXCR, giving one entry per CDR3 protein. The sample contains tens of thousands of distinct CDR3 sequences, around two thirds of which appear only once. The sequenced sample consisted of distant non-tumor lung tissue. The receptors were sampled from a man aged 70 or older with non-small cell lung cancer.

This clonotype was recorded a few times. The CDR3 DNA reads as TGCAGTGCTAAAGGGGGCGGAGTAGAAACTGAAGCTTTCTTT. Amino acid sequence: CSAKGGGVETEAFF. The V gene is TRBV20-1, the J gene TRBJ1-1; 7 bases match TRBD1. The junction had 10 bases not matched to a gene; V was cut back by 4 bases and J by 5 bases. The germline CDR1 and CDR2 sequences are DFQATT and SNEGSKA (reference sequence). This CDR3 is 14 amino acids long.

Points on this clonotype: In this CDR3 the conserved last residue, phenylalanine or tryptophan, is missing, so a read error is likely. This rearrangement joins TRBV11-2 to TRBJ2-7, with a possible D match to TRBD2 (6 bases). CDR1 and CDR2 (germline): SGHAT, FQNNGV. The CDR3 has 14 amino acids. Written as DNA, the CDR3 is TGTGCCAACAGCGCCGGGAGTTGGGAATACGAGCAGTACATC. Protein product: CANSAGSWEYEQYI.

With regard to this clonotype: Just one base apart from a much larger clone, this may be a read error. This chain joins TRBV12-3 or TRBV12-4 and TRBJ2-1; 12 bases are a match to TRBD2. This CDR3 has 15 residues. The CDR3 sequence is CASRRLAGVGNEQSF. The CDR3 DNA reads TGTGCCAGCAGGCGACTAGCGGGGGTGGGGAATGAGCAGTCCTTC.

With respect to this clonotype: No conserved phenylalanine or tryptophan ends this CDR3, so it is likely a read error. V and J are TRBV6-1 and TRBJ2-1, with D hard to call. The germline CDR1 and CDR2 sequences are MNHNS and SASEGT. V was shortened by 1 base and J by 12 bases, with 16 bases between the two germline ends. This CDR3 is built from 14 residues. CDR3 sequence (DNA): TGTGCCAGCAGTGAAGGGCTTGCGGCAAACGTGCAGTTCCTC. Translated: CASSEGLAANVQFL.

Worth noting for this clonotype: A read error may account for a junction end that differs from germline. The chain joins TRBV28 to TRBJ2-7; the D gene could be TRBD1 or TRBD2 (5 bases each). The CDR3 is made up of 15 amino acids. The germline gives CDR1 MDHEN, CDR2 SYDVKM. CDR3 amino acids: CASSLWGRSSYEQHF. CDR3 DNA sequence: TGTGCCAGCAGTTTATGGGGACGGAGCTCCTACGAGCAGCACTTC.

The chain has TRBV4-2 and TRBJ2-2; 14 bases align to TRBD2. V lost 4 bases, J lost 7 bases, and 2 bases stayed unmatched. The CDR3 consists of 15 residues. The germline V gene has CDR1 LGHNA and CDR2 YNFKEQ. This CDR3 reads CASSRTSGRNGELFF. The CDR3 DNA follows: TGTGCCAGCAGCCGGACTAGCGGGAGGAACGGGGAGCTGTTTTTT.

By sample fraction, this clonotype is medium-sized. J is TRBJ2-6 and V is TRBV11-2, with D unresolved. This CDR3 spans 15 amino acids. Trimming stripped 5 bases from V and 0 bases from J, with 8 bases between. CDR1 is SGHAT and CDR2 is FQNNGV in the germline V gene. The CDR3, as DNA: TGTGCCAGCAGCCCTAGAAGCTCTGGGGCCAACGTCCTGACTTTC. Amino acid sequence: CASSPRSSGANVLTF.

On this clonotype itself: The junction and the germline gene differ at one end; a read error may be behind it. The genes are TRBV7-2 and TRBJ2-3; D gene uncertain. Germline CDR1 is SGHTA and CDR2 is FQGNSA. This CDR3 has 14 residues. In nucleotides, the CDR3 is TGTGCCAGCAGCTTATCGTGGAGCACAGATAAGCAGTATTTT. It encodes CASSLSWSTDKQYF.

Regarding this clonotype: At one boundary the junction diverges from the germline segment, which might be a read error. The chain recombines TRBV6-1 with TRBJ1-5; D is undetermined. The CDR3 consists of 14 residues. Looked up from germline, CDR1 is MNHNS and CDR2 is SASEGT. In nucleotides, the CDR3 is TGTGCCAGCACCGCTGAACCCTTCGATCAGCCCCATCATTTT. It translates to CASTAEPFDQPHHF.

This clonotype was recorded many times. J is TRBJ2-3 and V is TRBV10-3; 11 nucleotides align to TRBD2. The germline CDR1 and CDR2 sequences are ENHRY and SYGVKD. V trimming: 5 bases; J trimming: 2 bases; junction bases outside the gene matches: 3. The CDR3 is made up of 15 amino acids. The CDR3 protein is CAISLAGGTTDTQYF. CDR3 DNA: TGTGCCATCAGTCTAGCGGGAGGAACCACAGATACGCAGTATTTT.

The chain joins TRBV14 to TRBJ2-7; the D gene could be TRBD1 or TRBD2 (5 bases each). CDR1 and CDR2 (germline): SGHDN, FVKESK. V was pared by 6 bases and J by 3 bases, with 15 bases between. The CDR3 runs to 14 residues. The DNA of the CDR3 is TGTGCCAGCAGACACTCGACAGAGGGCTACGAGCAGTACTTC. Translated: CASRHSTEGYEQYF. Combining the CDR3 with reference TRBV14 and TRBJ2-7 gives the whole variable domain EAGVTQFPSHSVIEKGQTVTLRCDPISGHDNLYWYRRVMGKEIKFLLHFVKESKQDESGMPNNRFLAERTGGTYSTLKVQPAELEDSGVYFCASRHSTEGYEQYFGPGTRLTVT.

A remark on this clonotype: The CDR3 does not end in the conserved phenylalanine or tryptophan, so this is likely a read error. V gene TRBV29-1 combines with J gene TRBJ1-2, with TRBD1 identical over 7 bases. The CDR3 is made up of 13 amino acids. CDR1 SQVTM and CDR2 ANQGSEA come from the germline V gene. CDR3 residues: CSTGQAGNYGYTS. The CDR3 DNA reads as TGTAGCACCGGACAGGCGGGGAACTATGGCTACACCTCC.

For this clonotype: This may come from a read error, since a much larger clone is one base off. This chain connects TRBV11-1 to TRBJ2-2, with TRBD1 identical over 7 bases. Germline CDR1 reads SGHAT; CDR2 reads FQDESV (reference sequence). The CDR3 extends over 11 amino acids. The CDR3 loop reads CGSRRQGGLFF. CDR3 in DNA: TGTGGCAGCAGGCGACAGGGTGGGCTGTTTTTT. Supplemented by reference TRBV11-1 and TRBJ2-2, the full variable domain reads EAEVAQSPRYKITEKSQAVAFWCDPISGHATLYWYRQILGQGPELLVQFQDESVVDDSQLPKDRFSAERLKGVDSTLKIQPAELGDSAMYLCGSRRQGGLFFGEGSRLTVL.

As concerns this clonotype: Compared with germline, one end of the junction differs, possibly owing to a read error. This chain links TRBV29-1 with TRBJ2-1; no definite D call. There are 15 residues in the CDR3. Germline lookup yields CDR1 SQVTM and CDR2 ANQGSEA. The CDR3 sequence is CSVGVRNVASSEQLF. The CDR3 DNA follows: TGCAGCGTTGGTGTAAGGAACGTGGCGTCGAGTGAGCAGTTATTC.

There are many counts of this clonotype. The chain couples TRBV6-6 to TRBJ1-5; D gene unclear. Trimming left V 2 bases short and J 3 bases short, with 11 bases between. CDR1 and CDR2 (germline): MNHNY, SVGAGI (reference sequence). This CDR3 is built from 15 residues. CDR3 region: CASSYGGHDNQPQHF. As DNA, the CDR3 is TGTGCCAGCAGTTACGGAGGGCACGACAATCAGCCCCAGCATTTT.

The chain joins TRBV4-1 to TRBJ1-2; D unresolved. V shed 5 bases and J shed 8 bases, with 21 bases lying between them. Germline-derived CDR1 and CDR2 are MGHRA and YSYEKL. The CDR3 extends over 15 amino acids. The CDR3 DNA reads as TGCGCCAGCAGCAGGACCTCTTCAACCCTCTACGGCTACACCTTC. Its protein is CASSRTSSTLYGYTF.

This clonotype was seen ten or more times. The chain combines TRBV29-1 with TRBJ2-1, with 11 bases aligning to TRBD2. The CDR3 length is 12 residues. Germline-derived CDR1 and CDR2 are SQVTM and ANQGSEA. Trimming at V came to 7 bases and at J to 6 bases, leaving 2 bases not matched to a gene. The CDR3 is CSAGLAGNEQFF. The CDR3 nucleotides read TGCAGCGCCGGACTAGCGGGCAATGAGCAGTTCTTC.

V gene TRBV5-4 combines with J gene TRBJ2-7; a possible D gene is TRBD2 (6 bases). The CDR3 is 16 residues long. V lost 3 bases and J 4 bases, leaving 20 bases between the germline ends. In germline, CDR1 is SGHNT, CDR2 YYREEE (reference sequence). For the CDR3, the DNA is TGTGCCAGCAGCTCCGGTGAGACTAGAGGGAGGTACGAGCAGTACTTC. Its protein product is CASSSGETRGRYEQYF.

As for this clonotype: A read error is likely, as this CDR3 ends without the conserved phenylalanine or tryptophan. V usage is TRBV6-2 or TRBV6-3 and J usage is TRBJ2-3, with D possibly TRBD2 on 5 matching bases. CDR1 and CDR2 (germline): MNHEY, SVGEGT. The V end lost 4 bases, the J end lost 3 bases, and 11 bases lay between the germline ends. The CDR3 covers 14 residues. In DNA, the CDR3 is TGTGCCAGCAGTTCGGGAATTGGTACAGATACGCAGTATTTA. It codes for CASSSGIGTDTQYL.

The chain recombines TRBV20-1 with TRBJ2-3; possibly TRBD1 for D (6 bases). The J call may not be correct, given that the DNA end is closer to TRBJ1-5. This CDR3 is 14 amino acids long. The V gene's germline CDR1 is DFQATT and CDR2 SNEGSKA (reference sequence). CDR3 sequence: CSGDPAGTTDTQHF. Here the CDR3 DNA reads TGCAGTGGGGACCCGGCAGGGACAACAGATACGCAGCATTTT.